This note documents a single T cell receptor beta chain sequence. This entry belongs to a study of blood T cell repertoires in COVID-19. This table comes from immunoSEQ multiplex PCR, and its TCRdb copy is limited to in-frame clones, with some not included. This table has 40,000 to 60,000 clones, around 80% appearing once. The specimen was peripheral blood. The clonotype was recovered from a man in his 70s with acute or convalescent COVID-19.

CDR3 region: CASSTGTGGHEQYF. As DNA, the CDR3 is TGTGCCAGCAGCACCGGGACAGGGGGACACGAGCAGTACTTC. The V call is TRBV28, the J call TRBJ2-7, with TRBD1 matching over 11 bases. The CDR3 has 14 amino acids. The V gene end was trimmed by 6 bases and the J gene end by 5 bases; junction bases not matched to a gene: 6. Germline V gene sequence: CDR1 MDHEN, CDR2 SYDVKM. Full variable domain (outside the CDR3, taken from reference TRBV28 and TRBJ2-7): DVKVTQSSRYLVKRTGEKVFLECVQDMDHENMFWYRQDPGLGLRLIYFSYDVKMKEKGDIPEGYSVSREKKERFSLILESASTNQTSMYLCASSTGTGGHEQYFGPGTRLTVT.